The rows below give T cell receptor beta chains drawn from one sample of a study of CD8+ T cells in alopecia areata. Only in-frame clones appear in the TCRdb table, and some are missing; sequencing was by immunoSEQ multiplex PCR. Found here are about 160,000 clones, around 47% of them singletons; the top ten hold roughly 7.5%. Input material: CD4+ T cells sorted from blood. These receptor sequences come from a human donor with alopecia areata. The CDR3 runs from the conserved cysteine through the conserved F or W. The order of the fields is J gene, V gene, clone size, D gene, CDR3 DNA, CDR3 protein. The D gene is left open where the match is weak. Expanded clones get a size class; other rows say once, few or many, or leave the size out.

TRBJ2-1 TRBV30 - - TGTGCCTGGGGGCTAGCGATTAGCTCCTACAATGAGCAGTTCTTC CAWGLAISSYNEQFF
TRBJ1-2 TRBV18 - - TGTGCCAGCTCACCCCAGGACAGCCCCCTCTATGGCTACACCTTC CASSPQDSPLYGYTF
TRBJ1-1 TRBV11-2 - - TGTGCCAGCAGCTTAGTAAGGCCCCGACTGAACACTGAAGCTTTCTTT CASSLVRPRLNTEAFF
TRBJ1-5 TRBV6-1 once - TGTGCCAGCAGTGCTGGGGGTCAGCCCCAGCATTTT CASSAGGQPQHF
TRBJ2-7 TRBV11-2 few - TGTGCCAGCAGCCAGGCCACCCTAGGGGCCGAGCAGTACTTC CASSQATLGAEQYF
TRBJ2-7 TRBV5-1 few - TGCGCCAGCAGCGTAACCGGGACAACATACGAGCAGTACTTC CASSVTGTTYEQYF
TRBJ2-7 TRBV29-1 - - TGCAGCGTAGAAACTGGGACCTACGAGCAGTACTTC CSVETGTYEQYF
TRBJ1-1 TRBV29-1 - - TGCAGCGTTGAAGGGAGGGGAGGGAAAAACACTGAAGCTTTCTTT CSVEGRGGKNTEAFF
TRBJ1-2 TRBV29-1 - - TGCAGCGTGGGGGCTGGCTACACCTTC CSVGAGYTF
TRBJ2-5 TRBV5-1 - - TGCGCCAGCAGCTTCTCCTCACAAGAGACCCAGTACTTC CASSFSSQETQYF
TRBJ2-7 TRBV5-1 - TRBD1 TGCGCCAGCAGCACCGGACAGGGTTACGACGAGCAGTACTTC CASSTGQGYDEQYF
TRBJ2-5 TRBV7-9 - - TGTGCCAGCAGCTTGATGGGGGTCCAGGAGACCCAGTACTTC CASSLMGVQETQYF
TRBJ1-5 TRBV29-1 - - TGCAGCGTTGAATTATCCAGCAATCAGCCCCAGCATTTT CSVELSSNQPQHF
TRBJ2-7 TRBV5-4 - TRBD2 TGTGCCAGCAGCCAAAGGACTAGCGGCAGTCCTGAGCAGTACTTC CASSQRTSGSPEQYF
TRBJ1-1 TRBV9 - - TGTGCCAGCAGCGTAGCTGGGGTAACTACTGAAGCTTTCTTT CASSVAGVTTEAFF
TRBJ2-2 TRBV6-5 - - TGTGCCAGCAGTTACCGATCCCCGAAGAACACCGGGGAGCTGTTTTTT CASSYRSPKNTGELFF
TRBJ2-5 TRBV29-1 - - TGCAGCGTTGAAGATCGGGGCCTGGAGACCCAGTACTTC CSVEDRGLETQYF